The text below deals with one TCR beta chain. The data derive from a study of tumor-infiltrating lymphocytes in localized non-small cell lung cancer. Data came from immunoSEQ multiplex PCR; TCRdb stores just in-frame clones and leaves some out. The repertoire holds 20,000 to 25,000 clones, with 50% to 70% as singletons. This sequence was found in a human donor with non-small cell lung cancer. The material sequenced was lung tumor tissue.

This CDR3 is CASSGFQETQYF. The CDR3 coding sequence is TGCGCCAGCAGTGGGTTCCAAGAGACCCAGTACTTC. The V and J genes are TRBV5-1 and TRBJ2-5; D not certain. Germline V gives CDR1 SGHRS, CDR2 YFSETQ. This CDR3 spans 12 amino acids. The V end was cut by 5 bases, the J end by 1 base, with 6 bases between.